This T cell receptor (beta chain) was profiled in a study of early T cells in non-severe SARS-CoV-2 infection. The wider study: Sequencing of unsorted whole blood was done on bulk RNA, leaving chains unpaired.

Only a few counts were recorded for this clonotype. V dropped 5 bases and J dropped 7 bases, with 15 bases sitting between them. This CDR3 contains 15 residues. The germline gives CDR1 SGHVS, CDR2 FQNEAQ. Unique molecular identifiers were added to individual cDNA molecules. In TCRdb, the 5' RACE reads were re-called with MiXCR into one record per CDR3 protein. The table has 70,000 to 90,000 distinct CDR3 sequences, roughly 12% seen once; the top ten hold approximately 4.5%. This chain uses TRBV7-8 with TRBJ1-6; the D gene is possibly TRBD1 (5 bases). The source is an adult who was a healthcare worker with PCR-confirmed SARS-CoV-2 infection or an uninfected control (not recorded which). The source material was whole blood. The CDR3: CASSPLGAVNSPLHF. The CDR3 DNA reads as TGTGCCAGCAGCCCCCTAGGGGCGGTGAATTCACCCCTCCACTTT.